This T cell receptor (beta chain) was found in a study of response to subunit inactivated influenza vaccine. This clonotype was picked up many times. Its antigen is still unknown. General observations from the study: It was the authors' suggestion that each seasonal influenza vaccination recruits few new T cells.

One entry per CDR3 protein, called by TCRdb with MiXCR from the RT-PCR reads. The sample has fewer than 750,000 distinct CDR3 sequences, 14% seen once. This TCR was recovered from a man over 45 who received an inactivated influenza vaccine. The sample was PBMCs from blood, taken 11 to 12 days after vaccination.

The CDR3 loop reads CASSDSSYNEQFF. The CDR3 DNA reads as TGTGCCAGCAGTGACAGCTCCTACAATGAGCAGTTCTTC. The rearrangement uses TRBV18 and TRBJ2-1, with D maybe TRBD1 (5 bases). Germline V lookup: CDR1 KGHSH, CDR2 LQKENI. CDR3 size: 13 residues. With 8 bases removed from V and 0 bases from J, the gap between germline ends came to 8 bases.